This T cell receptor beta chain was sequenced in a study of regulatory T cells in long-lasting Graves disease. V lost 5 bases, J lost 8 bases, and 21 bases lay in between. This CDR3 spans 15 amino acids. CDR1 and CDR2 from the germline V gene are SGHAT and FQDESV (reference sequence). Arm-PCR with iRepertoire HTBI primers amplified the CDR3 regions for these TCR beta libraries. Using its own MiXCR run on the multiplex PCR reads, TCRdb lists one record per CDR3 protein. The repertoire holds 350,000 to 450,000 distinct CDR3 sequences, with over 15% as singletons. This clonotype was seen more than once but under ten times. Time point here: newly diagnosed GD, antithyroid drugs for less than 3 months. Researchers made the TCR library from RNA that was extracted from PBMCs. The same specimen was also included in a second study, on T cells in Graves' hyperthyroidism and ophthalmopathy.

The origin of this receptor is a man aged 35-49 years with Graves disease. The chain recombines TRBV11-1 with TRBJ1-2; D perhaps matches TRBD1 (5 bases). This material consisted of peripheral blood mononuclear cells (PBMCs), taken at new diagnosis, from a patient treated with antithyroid drugs. Here the CDR3 reads CASSLSPGTAAGYTF. The CDR3 nucleotides read TGTGCCAGCAGCCTAAGCCCCGGGACCGCGGCGGGCTACACCTTC.